The clone carrying this T cell receptor (beta chain) was seen repeatedly, ten times or more. Its antigen remains unidentified. This record belongs to a study of CD8 T cells in ankylosing spondylitis. General study points: As reported, disease-linked clones showed significant enrichment in matched ankylosing spondylitis synovial fluid. Apparently characteristic of ankylosing spondylitis blood was a TCR beta motif (about eight highly homologous variants). Earlier work had already found some motif variants in reactive arthritis synovial fluid and blood.

CDR1 and CDR2 from the germline V gene are DFQATT and SNEGSKA (reference sequence). J gave up 4 bases and V 5 bases, and 3 bases lay outside the gene matches. This CDR3 contains 13 residues. The TCR beta libraries were generated through quantitative 5'-RACE incorporating molecular barcodes. Each CDR3 protein is one row after TCRdb ran MiXCR on the 5' RACE reads. The table shows 150,000 or so distinct CDR3 sequences, with 25% to 35% occurring only once. This receptor was obtained from a male donor with ankylosing spondylitis. Sequencing was carried out using synovial fluid, either unsorted or a sorted T cell fraction (not recorded which). The V call is TRBV20-1, the J call TRBJ1-5, with 9 bases identical to TRBD1. The CDR3 coding sequence is TGCAGTGCTGTTGACAGGGGGAATCAGCCCCAGCATTTT. Its protein is CSAVDRGNQPQHF.